The TCR beta chain described here comes from a study of OX40 agonist ivuxolimab in advanced cancers. The assay was immunoSEQ multiplex PCR, and TCRdb's table has in-frame clones only and misses some. The data hold about 76,000 clones, with roughly 80% observed a single time. The sequencing here drew on CD4+ or CD8+ T cells sorted from blood, taken in a trial of the OX40 agonist ivuxolimab. This TCR was recovered from an adult with an advanced solid tumor such as melanoma, head and neck, liver or kidney cancer.

The DNA for the CDR3 is TGTGCCAGCAGCTTTGGTAGCGGGGACGCAGATACGCAGTATTTT. Translated: CASSFGSGDADTQYF. The chain carries TRBV11-2 and TRBJ2-3; the match to TRBD2 covers 8 bases. Germline values: CDR1 SGHAT, CDR2 FQNNGV. The V gene end was trimmed by 3 bases and the J gene end by 4 bases; junction bases not matched to a gene: 6. The length of the CDR3 is 15 residues.